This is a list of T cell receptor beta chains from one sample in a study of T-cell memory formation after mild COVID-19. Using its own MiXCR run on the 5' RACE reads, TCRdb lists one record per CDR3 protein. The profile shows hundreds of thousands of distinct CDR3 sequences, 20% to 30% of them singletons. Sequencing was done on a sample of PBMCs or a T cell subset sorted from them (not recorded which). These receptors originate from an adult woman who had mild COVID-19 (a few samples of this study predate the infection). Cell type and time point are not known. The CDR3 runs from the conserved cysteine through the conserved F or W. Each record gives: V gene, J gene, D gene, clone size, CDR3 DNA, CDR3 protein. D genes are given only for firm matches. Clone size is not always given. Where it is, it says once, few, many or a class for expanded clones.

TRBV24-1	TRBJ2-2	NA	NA	TGTGCCACCGGAGACACCGGGGAGCTGTTTTTT	CATGDTGELFF
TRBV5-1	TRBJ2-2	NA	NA	TGCGCCAGCAGCCTCTTGGGCGGGGAGCTGTTTTTT	CASSLLGGELFF
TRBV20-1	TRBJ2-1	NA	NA	TGCAGTGCTAGACTTGGAGGGCGCGATGAGCAGTTCTTC	CSARLGGRDEQFF
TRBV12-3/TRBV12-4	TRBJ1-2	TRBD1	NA	TGTGCCAGCAGTCCCTCAGGGGGCGGAAACTATGGCTACACCTTC	CASSPSGGGNYGYTF
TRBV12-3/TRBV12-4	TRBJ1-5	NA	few	TGTGCCAGCAGTTTATCCACAGGCAATCAGCCCCAGCATTTT	CASSLSTGNQPQHF
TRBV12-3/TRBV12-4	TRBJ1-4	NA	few	TGTGCCAGCAGCAACAACGCGGACCATCCCGGGCGGCTGTTTTTT	CASSNNADHPGRLFF
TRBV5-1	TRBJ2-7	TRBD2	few	TGCGCCAGCAGTCGAGTCGCGGGAGACGAGTACGAGCAGTACTTC	CASSRVAGDEYEQYF
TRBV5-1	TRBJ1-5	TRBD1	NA	TGCGCCAGCAGCAGCGGGACAGGCGGACTGAATCAGCCCCAGCATTTT	CASSSGTGGLNQPQHF
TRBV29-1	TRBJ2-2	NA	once	TGCAGCGCCAGGGGCGCCGGGGAGCTGTTTTTT	CSARGAGELFF
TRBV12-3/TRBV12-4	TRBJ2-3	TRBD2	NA	TGTGCCAGCAGGGGGGTAGCGGGAGCACTAAGCACAGATACGCAGTATTTT	CASRGVAGALSTDTQYF
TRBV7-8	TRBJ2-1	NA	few	TGTGCCAGCACCACCAAAGTGGTGGATGAGCAGTTCTTC	CASTTKVVDEQFF
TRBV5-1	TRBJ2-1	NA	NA	TGCGCCAGCAGCTTGGTTCCGGGAGATCAATACAATGAGCAGTTCTTC	CASSLVPGDQYNEQFF
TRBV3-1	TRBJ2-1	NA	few	TGTGCCAGCAGCCTTACAGGGCGCCTTTACAATGAGCAGTTCTTC	CASSLTGRLYNEQFF
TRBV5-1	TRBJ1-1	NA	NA	TGCGCCAGCAGCTCGGGGGTGGTGAACACTGAAGCTTTCTTT	CASSSGVVNTEAFF
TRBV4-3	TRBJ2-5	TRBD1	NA	TGCGCCAGCAGCCAGGTGTTGGACAGGGAAGAGACCCAGTACTTC	CASSQVLDREETQYF
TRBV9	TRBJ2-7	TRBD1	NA	TGTGCCAGCGGGACAGGGGAGTTTCCCTACGAGCAGTACTTC	CASGTGEFPYEQYF
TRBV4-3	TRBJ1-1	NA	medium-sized	TGCGCCAGCAGCCAACCCGGGGGTGCCGAAGCTTTCTTT	CASSQPGGAEAFF
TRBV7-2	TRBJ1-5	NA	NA	TGTGCCAGCAGCCGACTTTTAAATCAGCCCCAGCATTTT	CASSRLLNQPQHF
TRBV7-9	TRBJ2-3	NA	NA	TGTGCCAGCAGCCTTACACAGACCACAGATACGCAGTATTTT	CASSLTQTTDTQYF
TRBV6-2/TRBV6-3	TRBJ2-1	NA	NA	TGTGCCAGCAGCGGGTTCAATGAGCAGTTCTTC	CASSGFNEQFF
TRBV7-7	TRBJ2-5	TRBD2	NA	TGTGCTAGCGGGGGCTGGGAGACCCAGTACTTC	CASGGWETQYF
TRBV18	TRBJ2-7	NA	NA	TGTGCCAGCTCACCAAAGGGGGTGAGCTCCTACGAGCAGTACTTC	CASSPKGVSSYEQYF
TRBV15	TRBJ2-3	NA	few	TGTGCCACCAAAGGGGGTGGGGGCACAGATACGCAGTATTTT	CATKGGGGTDTQYF
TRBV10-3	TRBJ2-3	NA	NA	TGTGCCATCAGTGAAGGACCGAACACAGATACGCAGTATTTT	CAISEGPNTDTQYF
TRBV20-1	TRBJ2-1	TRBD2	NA	TGCAGTGCTTTCTCGGGAGGGCCACATGAGCAGTTCTTC	CSAFSGGPHEQFF
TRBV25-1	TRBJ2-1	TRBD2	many	TGTGCCAGCAGTGAGGGCGGGAGCTACAATGAGCAGTTCTTC	CASSEGGSYNEQFF
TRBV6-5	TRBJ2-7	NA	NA	TGTGCCAGCAGTTACTCGGGACCTCGGACCTACGAGCAGTACTTC	CASSYSGPRTYEQYF
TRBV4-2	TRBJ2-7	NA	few	TGTGCCAGCAGCCAAGAAGCGGGACAGGACCATGTCGAGCAGTACTTC	CASSQEAGQDHVEQYF
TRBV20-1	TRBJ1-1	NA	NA	TGCAGTGCCATATTTGGGGGCGTGTGGGCTTTCTTT	CSAIFGGVWAFF
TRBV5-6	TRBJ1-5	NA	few	TGTGCCAGCAGCTTGGTCGGACAGAGCAATCAGCCCCAGCATTTT	CASSLVGQSNQPQHF
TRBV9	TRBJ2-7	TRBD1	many	TGTGCCAGCAGCGACTCCGGGACAGGAGCTCATCAGTACTTC	CASSDSGTGAHQYF
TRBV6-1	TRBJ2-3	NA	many	TGTGCCAGCAGGCGACGGTCCACAGATACGCAGTATTTT	CASRRRSTDTQYF
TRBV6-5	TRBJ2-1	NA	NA	TGTGCCAGCAGTTTTTCCAGGGGCAATGAGCAGTTCTTC	CASSFSRGNEQFF
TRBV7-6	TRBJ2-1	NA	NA	TGTGCCAGCAGCTCCCGGGCCACCAATGAGCAGTTCTTC	CASSSRATNEQFF
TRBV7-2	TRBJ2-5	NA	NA	TGTGCCAGCAGCTCAAGGCCCACGGCGGAGACCCAGTACTTC	CASSSRPTAETQYF
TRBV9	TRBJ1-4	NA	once	TGTGCCAGCAGCTCGGAGGGTGAAAAACTGTTTTTT	CASSSEGEKLFF
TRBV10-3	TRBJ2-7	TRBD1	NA	TGTGCCATCAGTCGGACAGGGGGTATCAACGAGCAGTACTTC	CAISRTGGINEQYF
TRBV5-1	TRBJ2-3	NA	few	TGCGCCAGCAGCTTCTTGGAAGTCACAGATACGCAGTATTTT	CASSFLEVTDTQYF
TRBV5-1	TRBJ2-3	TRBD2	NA	TGCGCCAGCAGCTCAGCCCTTAGCGGGGCCACAGATACGCAGTATTTT	CASSSALSGATDTQYF
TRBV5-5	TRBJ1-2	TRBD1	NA	TGTGCCAGCAGCTTGGTTCAGGGGGACCTAAATGGCTACACCTTC	CASSLVQGDLNGYTF
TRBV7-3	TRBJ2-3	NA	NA	TGTGCCAGCAGCTCCGGGCCAGATACGCAGTATTTT	CASSSGPDTQYF
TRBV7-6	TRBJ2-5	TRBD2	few	TGTGCCAGCAGCTTAGAGAGCGGGAGGCGGGAGACCCAGTACTTC	CASSLESGRRETQYF
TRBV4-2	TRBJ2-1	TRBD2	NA	TGTGCCAGCAGCCCTTGGACTAGCGGGGAGAACTCCTACAATGAGCAGTTCTTC	CASSPWTSGENSYNEQFF